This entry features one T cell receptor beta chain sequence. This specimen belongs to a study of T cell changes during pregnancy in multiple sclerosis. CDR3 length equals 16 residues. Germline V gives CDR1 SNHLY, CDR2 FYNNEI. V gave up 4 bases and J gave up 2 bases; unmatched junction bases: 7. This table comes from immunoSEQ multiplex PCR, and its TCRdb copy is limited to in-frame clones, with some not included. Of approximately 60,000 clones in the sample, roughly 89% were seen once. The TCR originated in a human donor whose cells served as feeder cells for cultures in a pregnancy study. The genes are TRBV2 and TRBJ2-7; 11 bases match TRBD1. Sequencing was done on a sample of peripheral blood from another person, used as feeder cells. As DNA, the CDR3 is TGTGCCAGCAGTGGTATTCGGACAGGGGGCACCTACGAGCAGTACTTC. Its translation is CASSGIRTGGTYEQYF.